The 22 T cell receptor beta chains below all came from one sample that was sequenced in a study of shared clonotypes between healthy human individuals. This table comes from immunoSEQ multiplex PCR, and its TCRdb copy is limited to in-frame clones, with some not included. The sample contains about 2.2 million clones, around 93% of which appear only once. It was CD45RO-negative cells, positively selected for CCR7, that made up naive CD8 cells, with terminally differentiated effector memory CD45RA+ cells excluded. Sequencing was carried out using naive CD8+ T cells from PBMCs. The source of these receptors is a man aged 18 to 29 in good health. Some clones in this sample may be carry-over from other donors' samples.

On this clone itself: Other DNA variants within this sample encode the same CDR3. V is TRBV9 and J is TRBJ2-1, with 8 bases identical to TRBD2. The CDR3 runs to 15 residues. Germline assignment: CDR1 SGDLS and CDR2 YYNGEE. Trimming took 4 bases from V and 4 from J; bases not matched to a gene: 7. Here the CDR3 DNA reads TGTGCCAGCAGCTTGGGCACTAGCGGTTACAATGAGCAGTTCTTC. Translated, it gives CASSLGTSGYNEQFF.

This chain links TRBV11-2 with TRBJ2-1; 13 bases line up with TRBD2. This CDR3 region has 19 residues. The ends lost 1 base at V and 3 bases at J; junction bases unmatched: 9. The V gene's germline CDR1 is SGHAT and CDR2 FQNNGV. CDR3 region: CASSLGTSGSVLGYNEQFF. CDR3 coding DNA: TGTGCCAGCAGCTTAGGGACTAGCGGGAGTGTCCTGGGCTACAATGAGCAGTTCTTC.

The V call is TRBV15, the J call TRBJ1-3; no firm D call. V lost 5 bases to trimming and J lost 0 bases, with 17 bases between them. The CDR3 has 17 amino acids. Looked up from germline, CDR1 is LNHNV and CDR2 is YYDKDF (reference sequence). DNA for the CDR3: TGTGCCACCAGCCGTCGTCCGAACGCCCACTCTGGAAACACCATATATTTT. Protein sequence: CATSRRPNAHSGNTIYF.

The chain links TRBV4-3 to TRBJ1-2; D is unclear. Trimming left V 0 bases short and J 4 bases short, with 9 bases between. The CDR3 loop spans 14 amino acids. Germline V lookup: CDR1 LGHNA, CDR2 YSLEER. The CDR3: CASSQDYMAYGYTF. The CDR3 DNA sequence: TGCGCCAGCAGCCAAGATTACATGGCCTATGGCTACACCTTC.

This rearrangement joins TRBV5-8 to TRBJ2-7; a possible D gene is TRBD1 (5 bases). Germline CDR1 and CDR2: SGHTS and YDEGEE. The CDR3 is 11 residues long. V shed 9 bases and J shed 2 bases, with 9 bases lying between them. CDR3 nucleotides: TGTGCCACCATACAGGCCTACGAGCAGTACTTC. Amino acid sequence: CATIQAYEQYF.

CDR3 DNA: TGTGCCAGCAGCTCGTGGGACAGGGGGAACACCGGGGAGCTGTTTTTT. It codes for CASSSWDRGNTGELFF. The J gene is TRBJ2-2, the V gene TRBV5-6; 10 bases line up with TRBD1. Germline CDR1 and CDR2: SGHDT and YYEEEE. CDR3 length: 16 amino acids. Trimming at V came to 3 bases and at J to 1 base, leaving 3 bases not matched to a gene.

The chain couples TRBV19 to TRBJ1-2; TRBD1 agrees at 12 bases. The CDR3 loop spans 20 amino acids. Losses at the gene ends were 1 base for V and 0 bases for J; bases not matched to a gene: 12. Germline V gene sequence: CDR1 LNHDA, CDR2 SQIVND (reference sequence). CDR3 in amino acids: CASSIGPFGTGGSPNYGYTF. The CDR3 region has the DNA TGTGCCAGTAGTATAGGCCCCTTCGGGACAGGGGGCTCACCTAACTATGGCTACACCTTC.

A remark on this clone: Other DNA sequences in this sample translate to the same CDR3. V is TRBV27 and J is TRBJ2-7; 8 bases are a match to TRBD1. The CDR3 sequence is 14 residues long. Germline V gives CDR1 MNHEY, CDR2 SMNVEV (reference sequence). V dropped 6 bases and J dropped 2; count of bases not matched to a gene: 6. CDR3 DNA: TGTGCCAGCAGCTCCGGACAGGGAGCCTACGAGCAGTACTTC. It yields the protein CASSSGQGAYEQYF.

The rearrangement joins TRBV29-1 to TRBJ1-2; D is unresolved. Germline V gives CDR1 SQVTM, CDR2 ANQGSEA. Trimming stripped 8 bases from V and 0 bases from J, with 10 bases between. The CDR3 length is 12 residues. CDR3 coding DNA: TGCAGCTGTTGGGGTTCTAACTATGGCTACACCTTC. Amino acids: CSCWGSNYGYTF.

This clone was found once. This chain links TRBV12-5 with TRBJ1-5; 9 nucleotides match TRBD1. V dropped 2 bases and J dropped 2; count of bases not matched to a gene: 10. CDR1 and CDR2 (germline): LGHNT, FRNRAP. The CDR3 is made up of 18 amino acids. The DNA of the CDR3 is TGTGCTAGTGGTTTGCCTCGGGACAGGGTATCGGGCAATCAGCCCCAGCATTTT. Its translation: CASGLPRDRVSGNQPQHF.

On this clone: Other DNA variants within this sample encode the same CDR3. The chain recombines TRBV28 with TRBJ2-7; D possibly corresponds to TRBD1 (5 bases). CDR1 is MDHEN and CDR2 is SYDVKM in the germline V gene. The CDR3 is 14 amino acids. V lost 1 base, J lost 2 bases, and 9 bases lay in between. Written as DNA, the CDR3 is TGTGCCAGCAGTTTATATCAGGGTCCCTACGAGCAGTACTTC. Residues: CASSLYQGPYEQYF.

The V call is TRBV2, the J call TRBJ2-1, with a possible D match to TRBD1 (6 bases). This CDR3 contains 15 residues. The V gene's germline CDR1 is SNHLY and CDR2 FYNNEI. V was cut by 4 bases and J by 2 bases, with 12 bases left in between. The CDR3, as DNA: TGTGCCAGCAGTGCGGGGACAAATACCTACAATGAGCAGTTCTTC. This codes for CASSAGTNTYNEQFF. Together with reference TRBV2 and TRBJ2-1, the CDR3 gives the full variable domain: EPEVTQTPSHQVTQMGQEVILRCVPISNHLYFYWYRQILGQKVEFLVSFYNNEISEKSEIFDDQFSVERPDGSNFTLKIRSTKLEDSAMYFCASSAGTNTYNEQFFGPGTRLTVL.

The rearrangement joins TRBV13 to TRBJ2-7, with D perhaps TRBD1 (6 bases). The V and J ends lost 4 bases and 9 bases respectively, with 13 bases between them. CDR1 and CDR2 from the germline V gene are PRHDT and FYEKMQ (reference sequence). The CDR3 spans 12 residues. The CDR3 here is CASSSQGTWQYF. CDR3 bases: TGTGCCAGCAGCTCCCAGGGGACGTGGCAGTACTTC.

J is TRBJ1-2 and V is TRBV7-8, with TRBD1 matching over 7 bases. The CDR3 length is 13 residues. V lost 3 bases, J lost 4 bases, and 2 bases stayed unmatched. Germline V gene data show CDR1 as SGHVS and CDR2 as FQNEAQ. CDR3 nucleotides: TGTGCCAGCAGCTTTTACAGGGGCTATGGCTACACCTTC. Protein product: CASSFYRGYGYTF.

This clone was seen only once. The chain carries TRBV28 and TRBJ2-5; weak D call: TRBD1 (5 bases). The germline CDR1 and CDR2 sequences are MDHEN and SYDVKM. V lost 1 base to trimming and J lost 2 bases, with 8 bases between them. This CDR3 contains 14 residues. The CDR3 nucleotides are TGTGCCAGCAGTTTATTGGGGCAGCAAGAGACCCAGTACTTC. Protein sequence: CASSLLGQQETQYF.

The rearrangement joins TRBV27 to TRBJ2-5; the match to TRBD2 covers 10 bases. Germline-derived CDR1 and CDR2 are MNHEY and SMNVEV (reference sequence). The V gene end was trimmed by 0 bases and the J gene end by 1 base; junction bases not matched to a gene: 8. The CDR3 extends over 18 amino acids. CDR3 nucleotides: TGTGCCAGCAGTTTATCGATAGATAGCGGGGGGCTCCAAGAGACCCAGTACTTC. This translates into CASSLSIDSGGLQETQYF.

Only one count was recorded for this clone. This specimen includes other DNA sequences encoding the same CDR3. V gene TRBV28 combines with J gene TRBJ2-7, with no clear D. Germline values: CDR1 MDHEN, CDR2 SYDVKM. With 5 bases removed from V and 2 bases from J, the gap between germline ends came to 7 bases. This CDR3 has 12 amino acids. CDR3 sequence: CASSPPTYEQYF. Here the CDR3 DNA reads TGTGCCAGCAGTCCCCCCACCTACGAGCAGTACTTC.

This rearrangement joins TRBV28 to TRBJ2-7; possible D gene TRBD1, 5 bases. The germline V and J ends were trimmed by 3 bases and 4 bases, with 13 bases remaining between them. Germline V lookup: CDR1 MDHEN, CDR2 SYDVKM. The CDR3 extends over 14 amino acids. The CDR3 coding sequence is TGTGCCAGCAGTTTGCCCCAGGGCCCTTACGAGCAGTACTTC. Its translation: CASSLPQGPYEQYF.

V gene TRBV29-1 combines with J gene TRBJ2-2, with 10 positions matching TRBD2. Trimming at V came to 4 bases and at J to 7 bases, leaving 15 bases not matched to a gene. The CDR3 has 17 residues. The V gene's germline CDR1 is SQVTM and CDR2 ANQGSEA. In DNA, the CDR3 is TGCAGCGTTGTTCTAGCGGGAGACGATGGCTCTTTCGGGGAGCTGTTTTTT. It translates to CSVVLAGDDGSFGELFF.

This sequence joins TRBV9 and TRBJ2-6, with D unresolved. The CDR3 contains 16 residues. Germline lookup yields CDR1 SGDLS and CDR2 YYNGEE. Deletions cut 3 bases from V and 4 bases from J, with 14 bases between. The CDR3 nucleotides read TGTGCCAGCAGCGGGGCAGAAACTCCCGGGGCCAACGTCCTGACTTTC. This translates into CASSGAETPGANVLTF.

This CDR3 reads CASSQAVPGGGFLDTQYF. CDR3 DNA: TGCGCCAGCAGCCAAGCCGTTCCGGGGGGGGGCTTTTTAGATACGCAGTATTTT. V is TRBV4-3 and J is TRBJ2-3; TRBD2 aligns across 8 bases. Trimming cost V 1 base and J 5 bases; bases outside gene matches: 14. CDR1 is LGHNA and CDR2 is YSLEER in the germline V gene. This CDR3 contains 18 residues.

The genes are TRBV28 and TRBJ2-1, with D perhaps TRBD2 (6 bases). CDR1 and CDR2 from the germline V gene are MDHEN and SYDVKM. The CDR3 loop spans 16 amino acids. Trimming took 2 bases from V and 2 from J, leaving 13 bases between them. The CDR3 is CASSLGGRFPYNEQFF. Here the CDR3 DNA reads TGTGCCAGCAGTTTAGGGGGGAGGTTCCCCTACAATGAGCAGTTCTTC.